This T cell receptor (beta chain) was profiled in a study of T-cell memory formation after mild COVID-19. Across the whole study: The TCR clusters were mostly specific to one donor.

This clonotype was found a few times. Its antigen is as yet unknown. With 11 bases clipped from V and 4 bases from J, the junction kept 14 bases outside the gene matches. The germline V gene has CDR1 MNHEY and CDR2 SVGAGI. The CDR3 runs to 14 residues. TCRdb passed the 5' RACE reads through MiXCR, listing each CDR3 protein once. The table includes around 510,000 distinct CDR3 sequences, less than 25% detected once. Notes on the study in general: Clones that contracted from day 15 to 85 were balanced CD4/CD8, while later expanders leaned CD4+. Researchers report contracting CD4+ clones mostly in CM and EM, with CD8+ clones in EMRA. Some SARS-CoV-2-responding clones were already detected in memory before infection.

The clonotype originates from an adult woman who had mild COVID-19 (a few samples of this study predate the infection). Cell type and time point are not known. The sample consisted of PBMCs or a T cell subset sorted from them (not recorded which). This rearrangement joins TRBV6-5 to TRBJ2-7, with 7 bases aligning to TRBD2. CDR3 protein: CACGPAGAGYEQYF. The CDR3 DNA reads TGTGCCTGCGGACCCGCGGGAGCGGGATACGAGCAGTACTTC.